Listed below are T cell receptor beta chains from one sample, sequenced in a study of T-cell memory formation after mild COVID-19. TCRdb independently ran MiXCR on the 5' RACE reads; one entry per CDR3 protein. The sample has a few hundred thousand distinct CDR3 sequences; roughly 20% are singletons. Sequencing was performed on PBMCs or a T cell subset sorted from them (not recorded which). The receptors were gathered from an adult woman who had mild COVID-19 (a few samples of this study predate the infection). Cell type and time point are not known. Both conserved end residues are part of each CDR3. Each record gives: V gene, J gene, CDR3 protein.

TRBV27	TRBJ1-2	CASGTGGLHGYTF
TRBV24-1	TRBJ2-7	CATSDLVNYEQYF
TRBV3-1	TRBJ2-3	CASSQPSDTQYF
TRBV4-1	TRBJ1-1	CASSYIHRDRATEAFF
TRBV12-3/TRBV12-4	TRBJ2-3	CASSLFRETDTQYF
TRBV25-1	TRBJ2-7	CASNLGLYEQYF
TRBV30	TRBJ2-7	CAWSDVGAVSPYEQYF
TRBV4-1	TRBJ2-2	CASSQDPSGGPGGELFF
TRBV11-2	TRBJ1-1	CASSRQPGTEAFF
TRBV28	TRBJ1-1	CASSLLARGDTEAFF
TRBV10-3	TRBJ1-2	CAIGTIVGDGYTF
TRBV4-3	TRBJ2-4	CASSQVGLGVGTKNIQYF
TRBV10-3	TRBJ1-6	CAARQGSYNSPLHF
TRBV12-3/TRBV12-4	TRBJ2-3	CASHPGLSTDTQYF
TRBV20-1	TRBJ2-3	CSAREGVRVDTQYF
TRBV7-2	TRBJ2-7	CASSLDRARSYEQYF
TRBV12-3/TRBV12-4	TRBJ2-1	CASSLAGQTSGAYNEQFF
TRBV5-1	TRBJ2-7	CASSSQPGQSYEQYF
TRBV5-6	TRBJ2-3	CASSFPGGIDTQYF
TRBV6-5	TRBJ2-5	CASSYAQGSVETQYF
TRBV24-1	TRBJ2-3	CATSDFRETDTQYF
TRBV4-1	TRBJ1-6	CASSRQGELGSPLHF
TRBV20-1	TRBJ2-5	CSARLPFGYQETQYF
TRBV9	TRBJ1-2	CASSVNPGPDYGYTF
TRBV3-1	TRBJ2-1	CASSQGRREQFF
TRBV4-1	TRBJ2-7	CASSQDGAAFSSYEQYF
TRBV29-1	TRBJ2-7	CSVEVQDSYEQYF
TRBV6-5	TRBJ1-5	CASSRTGDNQPQHF
TRBV12-3/TRBV12-4	TRBJ1-1	CASSHSDSEAFF
TRBV11-2	TRBJ1-2	CASSYQGLNPPAGGYTF
TRBV19	TRBJ2-3	CASSIDGGSTDTQYF
TRBV9	TRBJ1-1	CASSVDVRSNTEAFF
TRBV4-2	TRBJ2-5	CASSQDPSGRAGETQYF
TRBV25-1	TRBJ1-4	CASSAGWEKLFF
TRBV30	TRBJ2-7	CAWRPGSTYEQYF
TRBV12-3/TRBV12-4	TRBJ1-2	CASSLSPGGGYGYTF
TRBV20-1	TRBJ2-7	CSHARLAGRYEQYF
TRBV6-1	TRBJ2-7	CASSPGRATTEQYF
TRBV24-1	TRBJ2-1	CATSDYGTSGNNEQFF
TRBV6-1	TRBJ1-4	CASYGQINEKLFF
TRBV6-6	TRBJ1-2	CASSYSAGNIPPNYGYTF
TRBV5-1	TRBJ2-1	CASSLGPNEQFF
TRBV30	TRBJ2-1	CAWSGRTSGSNEQFF
TRBV4-2	TRBJ2-7	CASSQENSYEQYF
TRBV7-9	TRBJ2-3	CASSRWDRALDTQYF
TRBV5-1	TRBJ2-1	CASSLGGTSSYNEQFF
TRBV11-2	TRBJ2-7	CASSSLRDTLRRLPYEQYF